This T cell receptor beta chain was profiled in a study of long-term antiretroviral therapy in people with HIV. Specimens carried about 0.85-10 million cryopreserved PBMC before DNA extraction. Sequencing relied on immunoSEQ assay v3.0, run at survey level. The method was immunoSEQ multiplex PCR; TCRdb's version includes in-frame clones alone and lacks a portion of them. The sample includes about 30,000 clones, approximately 80% of them seen just once. Trimming at V came to 3 bases and at J to 0 bases, leaving 17 bases not matched to a gene. Germline CDR1 and CDR2: KGHSY and FQNENV. This CDR3 contains 20 residues.

The clonotype comes from a man between 40 and 49 years old with HIV. Sequenced material: unsorted PBMCs, taken 3 years after starting antiretroviral therapy. V gene TRBV16 combines with J gene TRBJ1-3; 7 nucleotides align to TRBD1. In nucleotides, the CDR3 is TGTGCCAGCAGCCATTCCCCGGGACAGCCAATTTCCCCCTCTGGAAACACCATATATTTT. Protein: CASSHSPGQPISPSGNTIYF.